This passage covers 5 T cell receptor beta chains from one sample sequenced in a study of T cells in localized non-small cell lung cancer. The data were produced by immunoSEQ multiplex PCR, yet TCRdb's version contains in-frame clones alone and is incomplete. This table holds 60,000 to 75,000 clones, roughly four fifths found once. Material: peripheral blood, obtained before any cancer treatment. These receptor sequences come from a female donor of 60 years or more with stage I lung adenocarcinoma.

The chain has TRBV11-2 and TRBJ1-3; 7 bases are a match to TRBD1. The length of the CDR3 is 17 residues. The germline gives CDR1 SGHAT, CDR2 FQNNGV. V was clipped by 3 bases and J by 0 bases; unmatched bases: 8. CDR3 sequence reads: CASSFKTDRPSGNTIYF. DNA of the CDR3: TGTGCCAGCAGCTTCAAGACGGACAGGCCCTCTGGAAACACCATATATTTT. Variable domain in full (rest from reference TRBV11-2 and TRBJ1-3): EAGVAQSPRYKIIEKRQSVAFWCNPISGHATLYWYQQILGQGPKLLIQFQNNGVVDDSQLPKDRFSAERLKGVDSTLKIQPAKLEDSAVYLCASSFKTDRPSGNTIYFGEGSWLTVV.

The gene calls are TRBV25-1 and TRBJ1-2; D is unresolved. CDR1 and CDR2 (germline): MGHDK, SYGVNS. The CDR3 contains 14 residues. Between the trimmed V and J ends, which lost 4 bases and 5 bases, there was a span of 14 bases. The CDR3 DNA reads TGTGCCAGCAGTGGCCTAGGAGGCCATTATGGCTACACCTTC. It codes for CASSGLGGHYGYTF.

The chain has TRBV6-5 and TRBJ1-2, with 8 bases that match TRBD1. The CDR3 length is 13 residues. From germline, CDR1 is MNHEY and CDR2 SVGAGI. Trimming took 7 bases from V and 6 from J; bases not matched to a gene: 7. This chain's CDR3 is CASIGTGSDGYTF. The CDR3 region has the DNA TGTGCCAGCATCGGGACAGGATCGGATGGCTACACCTTC.

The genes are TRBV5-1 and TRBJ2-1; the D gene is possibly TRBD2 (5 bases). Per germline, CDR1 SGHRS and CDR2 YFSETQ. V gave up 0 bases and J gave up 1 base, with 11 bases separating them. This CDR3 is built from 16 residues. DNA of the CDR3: TGCGCCAGCAGCTTGGTACTAGTTAGGTCCTACAATGAGCAGTTCTTC. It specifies CASSLVLVRSYNEQFF.

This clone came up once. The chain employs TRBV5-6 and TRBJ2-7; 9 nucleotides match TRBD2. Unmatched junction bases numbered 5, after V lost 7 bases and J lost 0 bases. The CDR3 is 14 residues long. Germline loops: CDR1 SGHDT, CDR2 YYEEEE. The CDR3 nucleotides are TGTGCCAGCCAGGTAGCGGGGGCCTCCTACGAGCAGTACTTC. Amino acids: CASQVAGASYEQYF.